The next 27 T cell receptor beta chains were all read from a single sample in a study of T cell responses to AZD1222 COVID-19 vaccine. Produced via immunoSEQ multiplex PCR; TCRdb's table is partial and in-frame only. The sample comprises about 130,000 clones, around 93% of which are singletons, and about 3.5% rests with the top ten. Material: peripheral blood, obtained 28 days after the second AZD1222 dose. The origin of the receptors is an adult who received the AZD1222 COVID-19 vaccine.

V is TRBV4-2 and J is TRBJ1-6; 9 nucleotides align to TRBD1. This CDR3 is 16 amino acids long. Per the germline V gene, CDR1 is LGHNA and CDR2 is YNFKEQ. With 4 bases clipped from V and 4 bases from J, the junction kept 5 bases outside the gene matches. The CDR3 sequence: CASSLTGGLYNSPLHF. The CDR3 DNA sequence: TGTGCCAGCAGCCTAACAGGGGGCCTATATAATTCACCCCTCCACTTT.

This chain joins TRBV5-4 and TRBJ1-1; D remains unclear. Germline V gene data show CDR1 as SGHNT and CDR2 as YYREEE (reference sequence). The germline V and J ends were trimmed by 4 bases and 3 bases, with 7 bases remaining between them. This CDR3 comprises 12 residues. The CDR3 bases are TGTGCCAGCAGCCTGAGGGACACTGAAGCTTTCTTT. This gives the protein CASSLRDTEAFF.

The V call is TRBV6-6, the J call TRBJ1-6; 8 positions match TRBD1. After removal of 6 bases from V and 10 bases from J, the junction contained 14 bases not matched to a gene. In germline, CDR1 is MNHNY, CDR2 SVGAGI (reference sequence). The CDR3 totals 16 residues. The CDR3 DNA reads as TGTGCCAGCAGAACCGGGACAGGAGGTTTGTGGTCACCCCTCCACTTT. Amino acids: CASRTGTGGLWSPLHF.

The rearrangement uses TRBV10-3 and TRBJ2-7, with 10 bases matching TRBD2. Germline CDR1 ENHRY, CDR2 SYGVKD. The trim removed 7 bases at V and 6 bases at J, leaving 9 bases unmatched. This CDR3 has 14 amino acids. CDR3 sequence (DNA): TGTGCCATCACCGAGGGCCTAGCGGGAGCCGAGCAGTACTTC. This sequence encodes CAITEGLAGAEQYF.

V is TRBV9 and J is TRBJ2-3; perhaps D is TRBD1 or TRBD2 (5 bases each). This CDR3 has 17 amino acids. V shed 4 bases and J shed 1 base, with 19 bases lying between them. Germline V gene lookup returns CDR1 SGDLS and CDR2 YYNGEE. CDR3: CASSSPGTSRGTDTQYF. The CDR3 region has the DNA TGTGCCAGCAGCTCCCCTGGGACCTCCCGGGGCACAGATACGCAGTATTTT. The whole variable domain, remainder taken from reference TRBV9 and TRBJ2-3, is DSGVTQTPKHLITATGQRVTLRCSPRSGDLSVYWYQQSLDQGLQFLIQYYNGEERAKGNILERFSAQQFPDLHSELNLSSLELGDSALYFCASSSPGTSRGTDTQYFGPGTRLTVL.

This clone was recorded only once. The chain has TRBV7-8 and TRBJ1-2, with 10 bases that match TRBD1. Unmatched junction bases numbered 7, after V lost 4 bases and J lost 8 bases. Germline V CDR1 and CDR2: SGHVS, FQNEAQ. CDR3 length: 14 amino acids. The CDR3 here is CASSYGQGDRGYTF. CDR3 DNA: TGTGCCAGCAGCTACGGACAGGGGGATAGGGGCTACACCTTC. The full variable domain, completed using reference TRBV7-8 and TRBJ1-2, is GAGVSQSPRYKVAKRGQDVALRCDPISGHVSLFWYQQALGQGPEFLTYFQNEAQLDKSGLPSDRFFAERPEGSVSTLKIQRTQQEDSAVYLCASSYGQGDRGYTFGSGTRLTVV.

This rearrangement joins TRBV7-3 to TRBJ2-7; TRBD1 aligns across 10 bases. The ends lost 4 bases at V and 7 bases at J; junction bases unmatched: 4. The germline V gene encodes CDR1 SGHTA and CDR2 FQGTGA. This CDR3 is built from 13 residues. The CDR3 coding sequence is TGTGCCAGCAGCTCGACAGGGGGCGAAGAGCAGTACTTC. It is translated as CASSSTGGEEQYF.

The chain carries TRBV5-8 and TRBJ1-5, with TRBD1 matching over 8 bases. The CDR3 contains 14 residues. Trimming cost V 3 bases and J 5 bases; bases outside gene matches: 4. Germline V gene data show CDR1 as SGHTS and CDR2 as YDEGEE. Written as DNA, the CDR3 is TGTGCCAGCAGCTCGGACAGGGCTGATCAGCCCCAGCATTTT. Translation gives CASSSDRADQPQHF.

V and J are TRBV11-2 and TRBJ2-2, with D hard to call. The length of the CDR3 is 14 residues. CDR1 and CDR2 (germline): SGHAT, FQNNGV. Trimming removed 2 bases from V and 3 bases from J, with 7 bases in between. In nucleotides, the CDR3 is TGTGCCAGCAGCTTAAACGATTACACCGGGGAGCTGTTTTTT. This codes for CASSLNDYTGELFF.

The chain recombines TRBV30 with TRBJ1-5; tentative D call: TRBD1 (5 bases). The CDR3 has 14 amino acids. The germline gives CDR1 GTSNPN, CDR2 SVGIG (reference sequence). V gave up 2 bases and J gave up 6 bases, with 14 bases separating them. DNA of the CDR3: TGTGCCTGGAGTCAAGGAGGGGCGCGTCAGCCCCAGCATTTT. The encoded protein is CAWSQGGARQPQHF.

V usage is TRBV12-3 or TRBV12-4 and J usage is TRBJ1-1, with TRBD1 as a possible D gene (5 bases). The V end lost 6 bases, the J end lost 8 bases, and 13 bases lay between the germline ends. CDR3 length: 12 amino acids. The CDR3 is CASRPGAGEAFF. The DNA for the CDR3 is TGTGCCAGCAGACCCGGGGCAGGGGAAGCTTTCTTT.

This clone was seen only once. CDR3 region: CASSVTSGRSVSYNEQFF. The CDR3 DNA reads as TGTGCCAGCAGCGTAACTAGCGGGAGATCGGTCTCCTACAATGAGCAGTTCTTC. The chain is built from TRBV9 and TRBJ2-1, with 11 bases identical to TRBD2. The CDR3 length is 18 residues. Trimming removed 1 base from V and 0 bases from J; junction bases left unmatched: 6. Germline V gene data show CDR1 as SGDLS and CDR2 as YYNGEE.

The genes are TRBV28 and TRBJ1-5, with unresolved D. The germline CDR1 and CDR2 sequences are MDHEN and SYDVKM. The V gene lost 1 base and the J gene lost 4 bases, with 5 bases spanning the gap. CDR3 length: 13 residues. The CDR3 spells CASSLLRNQPQHF. The CDR3 nucleotides are TGTGCCAGCAGTTTATTAAGGAATCAGCCCCAGCATTTT.

The chain couples TRBV5-6 to TRBJ2-1, with TRBD1 identical over 10 bases. With V trimmed by 3 bases and J by 8 bases, 8 bases remained unmatched. Germline loops: CDR1 SGHDT, CDR2 YYEEEE. The length of the CDR3 is 15 residues. CDR3: CASSWTGTGDYEQFF. DNA of the CDR3: TGTGCCAGCAGCTGGACCGGGACAGGGGACTATGAGCAGTTCTTC.

This chain connects TRBV7-3 to TRBJ2-2, with D possibly TRBD1 on 5 matching bases. The length of the CDR3 is 14 residues. With 5 bases removed from V and 5 bases from J, the gap between germline ends came to 12 bases. In germline, CDR1 is SGHTA, CDR2 FQGTGA. CDR3 coding DNA: TGTGCCAGCAGCACACAGGAGTTTACCGGGGAGCTGTTTTTT. Its protein product is CASSTQEFTGELFF.

The gene calls are TRBV9 and TRBJ1-5; D ambiguous. Trimming left V 0 bases short and J 9 bases short, with 10 bases between. Germline V gives CDR1 SGDLS, CDR2 YYNGEE. The CDR3 has 13 residues. The CDR3 DNA sequence: TGTGCCAGCAGCGTAGCCCATCAAGGGCCCCAGCATTTT. This encodes CASSVAHQGPQHF.

This rearrangement joins TRBV2 to TRBJ2-5, with 8 bases that match TRBD1. Germline assignment: CDR1 SNHLY and CDR2 FYNNEI. The CDR3 consists of 12 residues. V was pared by 8 bases and J by 4 bases, with 3 bases of the junction left unmatched. The CDR3 loop reads CASQGAGETQYF. The CDR3 DNA sequence: TGTGCCAGCCAGGGGGCAGGAGAGACCCAGTACTTC.

V gene TRBV5-1 combines with J gene TRBJ1-1; D ambiguous. The V end was cut by 0 bases, the J end by 5 bases, with 14 bases between. The germline V gene encodes CDR1 SGHRS and CDR2 YFSETQ. This CDR3 region has 15 residues. The CDR3 loop is CASSLAAEMVTEAFF. The CDR3 DNA sequence: TGCGCCAGCAGCTTGGCCGCTGAAATGGTTACTGAAGCTTTCTTT.

J is TRBJ1-2 and V is TRBV7-2; 9 bases map to TRBD1. The V and J ends lost 5 bases and 4 bases, in that order; junction bases with no gene match: 8. The CDR3 extends over 15 amino acids. CDR1 is SGHTA, CDR2 FQGNSA, per germline. The CDR3 spells CASSLTGQGTYGYTF. The CDR3 nucleotides are TGTGCCAGCAGCCTAACTGGACAGGGGACCTATGGCTACACCTTC.

The chain couples TRBV7-3 to TRBJ1-3; no clear D gene. CDR1 is SGHTA, CDR2 FQGTGA, per germline. The V and J ends lost 5 bases and 0 bases respectively, with 17 bases between them. This CDR3 region has 17 residues. CDR3 nucleotides: TGTGCCAGCAGCCCTTGGGGTGTCAGCCCCTCTGGAAACACCATATATTTT. Protein product: CASSPWGVSPSGNTIYF.

The V call is TRBV3-1 (or the pseudogene TRBV3-2), the J call TRBJ1-2, with 8 bases fitting TRBD1. CDR1 is LGHDT and CDR2 is YNNKEL in the germline V gene (reference sequence). This CDR3 is 14 amino acids long. V shed 3 bases and J 8 bases; nucleotides not matched to a gene: 8. As DNA, the CDR3 is TGTGCCAGCAGCCATGACGGACAGGGCAGCGGCTACACCTTC. Protein: CASSHDGQGSGYTF.

The chain recombines TRBV7-2 with TRBJ2-2; 11 bases agree with TRBD2. Germline loops: CDR1 SGHTA, CDR2 FQGNSA. The CDR3 consists of 18 residues. With 0 bases clipped from V and 4 bases from J, the junction kept 7 bases outside the gene matches. The CDR3 protein is CASSLAGGTSGGTGELFF. The CDR3 region has the DNA TGTGCCAGCAGCTTAGCGGGCGGCACTAGCGGGGGCACCGGGGAGCTGTTTTTT.

The chain joins TRBV24-1 to TRBJ2-7; D might be TRBD2 (7 bases). CDR1 and CDR2 from the germline V gene are KGHDR and SFDVKD. Trimming removed 4 bases at V and 3 bases at J, with 21 bases between. The CDR3 consists of 17 residues. The CDR3 spells CATSDPGRGGTGYEQYF. The CDR3 DNA follows: TGTGCCACCAGTGACCCCGGAAGGGGGGGAACGGGCTACGAGCAGTACTTC.

The rearrangement links TRBV6-5 to TRBJ2-7; perhaps TRBD1 as D (6 bases). The germline V gene has CDR1 MNHEY and CDR2 SVGAGI. Trimming stripped 7 bases from V and 1 base from J, with 11 bases between. CDR3 size: 13 residues. For the CDR3, the DNA is TGTGCCAGCATGGACAGAAGATCCTACGAGCAGTACTTC. This encodes CASMDRRSYEQYF.

The J gene is TRBJ2-7, the V gene TRBV18; TRBD2 might be the D (5 bases). The germline gives CDR1 KGHSH, CDR2 LQKENI. The CDR3 runs 15 residues. V shed 3 bases and J shed 0 bases, with 12 bases lying between them. CDR3 in DNA: TGTGCCAGCTCACCCGGATCGGGAAGCTCCTACGAGCAGTACTTC. The encoded protein is CASSPGSGSSYEQYF. Full variable domain (outside the CDR3, taken from reference TRBV18 and TRBJ2-7): NAGVMQNPRHLVRRRGQEARLRCSPMKGHSHVYWYRQLPEEGLKFMVYLQKENIIDESGMPKERFSAEFPKEGPSILRIQQVVRGDSAAYFCASSPGSGSSYEQYFGPGTRLTVT.

V gene TRBV7-2 combines with J gene TRBJ2-1; D ambiguous. Trimming removed 1 base at V and 5 bases at J, with 9 bases between. This CDR3 is 14 amino acids long. Germline V gene data show CDR1 as SGHTA and CDR2 as FQGNSA. DNA for the CDR3: TGTGCCAGCAGCTTAGGGCAGAATAACAATGAGCAGTTCTTC. The encoded protein is CASSLGQNNNEQFF.

The chain employs TRBV6-1 and TRBJ2-1; maybe TRBD2 (5 bases). The germline V and J ends were trimmed by 2 bases and 5 bases, with 19 bases remaining between them. This CDR3 has 17 residues. CDR1 is MNHNS and CDR2 is SASEGT in the germline V gene. The CDR3 reads CASSERGWLARNNEQFF. CDR3 in DNA: TGTGCCAGCAGTGAACGTGGGTGGCTAGCCCGCAACAATGAGCAGTTCTTC.